A selection of T cell receptor beta chains follows, all from one sample in a study of blood T cell repertoires in COVID-19. Sequenced by immunoSEQ multiplex PCR; TCRdb stores in-frame clones only, minus some. The sample lists under 200,000 clones, approximately 85% occurring once. Sequencing was done on a sample of peripheral blood. Receptors were obtained from a woman aged 80 or older with acute or convalescent COVID-19. Each CDR3 is given with its conserved first and last residue. A D gene is named only where the DNA matches it firmly. Clone size appears in some rows only: once, few, many, or a class for an expanded clone.

v_gene,j_gene,d_gene,abundance,CDR3nt,CDR3aa
TRBV7-9,TRBJ1-2,.,.,TGTGCCAGCAGCTTAGCCAGTCCCAACTATGGCTACACCTTC,CASSLASPNYGYTF
TRBV24-1,TRBJ2-2,TRBD2,.,TGTGCCACCAGTGTCCCTCTAGCGGGGGGAGCGTCGAACACCGGGGAGCTGTTTTTT,CATSVPLAGGASNTGELFF
TRBV7-6,TRBJ2-1,TRBD2,.,TGTGCCAGCAGCTTAGCGGGACTAGCGGACAATGAGCAGTTCTTC,CASSLAGLADNEQFF
TRBV19,TRBJ1-1,.,.,TGTGCCAGTAGTATTGAAAGGGGCACTGAAGCTTTCTTT,CASSIERGTEAFF
TRBV21-1,TRBJ2-7,.,.,TGTGCCAGCAAGATGAACAGGGGGCAAATAGAGCAGTACTTC,CASKMNRGQIEQYF
TRBV18,TRBJ1-5,.,.,TGTGCCAGCTCATCAGGGTTCGATCAGCCCCAGCATTTT,CASSSGFDQPQHF
TRBV6-2/TRBV6-3,TRBJ1-5,.,once,TGTGCCAGCAGTTCAGGGGTTCGGAATCAGCCCCAGCATTTT,CASSSGVRNQPQHF
TRBV5-6,TRBJ2-5,.,.,TGTGCCAGCAGCCCAGGGACACCCCAAGAGACCCAGTACTTC,CASSPGTPQETQYF
TRBV27,TRBJ2-7,.,once,TGTGCCAGCAGTTTATATTCGGGAGAACACTACGAGCAGTACTTC,CASSLYSGEHYEQYF
TRBV5-4,TRBJ2-1,.,few,TGTGCCAGCAGCCTAGGGGCTTACAATGAGCAGTTCTTC,CASSLGAYNEQFF
TRBV10-2,TRBJ1-4,.,.,TGCGCCAGCAGGGAAGGGGTCACGGCCGGTTTCAAACTGTTTTTT,CASREGVTAGFKLFF
TRBV9,TRBJ1-2,TRBD1,.,TGTGCCAGCAGCCTCGCGGGGACAGGGAGGAATCGCTATGGCTACACCTTC,CASSLAGTGRNRYGYTF
TRBV27,TRBJ2-1,TRBD1,.,TGTGCCAGCACTAGCTCCATTGGACAGGGGGTTTACAATGAGCAGTTCTTC,CASTSSIGQGVYNEQFF
TRBV2,TRBJ1-2,TRBD1,.,TGTGCCAGCAGTGAAGCCTTACTGGGACAGGGAGATGGCTACACCTTC,CASSEALLGQGDGYTF
TRBV7-6,TRBJ2-7,TRBD1,.,TGTGCCAGCAGCTCCGACGGACAGGGCTTCTACGAGCAGTACTTC,CASSSDGQGFYEQYF
TRBV6-2/TRBV6-3,TRBJ1-2,.,.,TGTGCCAGCAGTTATTCGAGTCCTAACTATGGCTACACCTTC,CASSYSSPNYGYTF
TRBV7-8,TRBJ2-7,TRBD2,.,TGTGCCAGCAGCCGACTGGGCGGGAGACCCTACGAGCAGTACTTC,CASSRLGGRPYEQYF
TRBV3-1/TRBV3-2,TRBJ1-2,.,.,TGTGCCAGCAGCCAACGGGTCGACTATGGCTACACCTTC,CASSQRVDYGYTF
TRBV9,TRBJ2-2,.,.,TGTGCCAGCAGCGTGGGACAGAACACCGGGGAGCTGTTTTTT,CASSVGQNTGELFF
TRBV10-1,TRBJ1-6,.,.,TGCGCCAGCAAATTTGGGTCCGGGGGGGACTCACCCCTCCACTTT,CASKFGSGGDSPLHF
TRBV24-1,TRBJ1-5,.,.,TGTGCCACCAGTGATCCCGGGGAGCCCCAGCATTTT,CATSDPGEPQHF
TRBV6-6,TRBJ2-2,TRBD1,.,TGTGCCAGCAGTCTCCAGGGGGCGAACACCGGGGAGCTGTTTTTT,CASSLQGANTGELFF
TRBV7-2,TRBJ2-3,TRBD2,.,TGTGCCAGCAGCTTAGGCGCGGGAGCAGATACGCAGTATTTT,CASSLGAGADTQYF
TRBV13,TRBJ1-4,TRBD1,.,TGTGCCAGCAGCGCGGGACAGGGCCCGTATCAAGAAAAACTGTTTTTT,CASSAGQGPYQEKLFF
TRBV6-5,TRBJ2-7,.,.,TGTGCCAGCAAGCGGAGAGCGGATACCTACGAGCAGTACTTC,CASKRRADTYEQYF
TRBV5-4,TRBJ2-7,TRBD2,.,TGTGCCAGCAGCTTGGGGTCGGCGGGGGGACTCTCCTACGAGCAGTACTTC,CASSLGSAGGLSYEQYF
TRBV14,TRBJ2-1,.,.,TGTGCCAGCAGTCCGTCGTTGGGCGTGCAGTTCTTC,CASSPSLGVQFF
TRBV19,TRBJ1-2,TRBD1,.,TGTGCCAGTAGGCCGATCACAGGGGGCGCAGAAGGCTACACCTTC,CASRPITGGAEGYTF
TRBV3-1/TRBV3-2,TRBJ2-7,.,.,TGTGCCAGCAGCCAATCTTCGGGCGGGATGTCTGCCGAGCAGTACTTC,CASSQSSGGMSAEQYF
TRBV28,TRBJ1-2,.,.,TGTGCCAGCAGTTTACCGGGGGACTATGGCTACACCTTC,CASSLPGDYGYTF
TRBV19,TRBJ2-2,.,.,TGTGCCAGTAGTGATTCCCGGGGGAACACCGGGGAGCTGTTTTTT,CASSDSRGNTGELFF
TRBV19,TRBJ1-5,.,.,TGTGCCAGTAGTAACATCCGGGAGCCCCAGCATTTT,CASSNIREPQHF
TRBV6-2/TRBV6-3,TRBJ1-1,TRBD1,few,TGTGCCAGCAGTATCGGGACAGGGGGTGGAGATGAAGCTTTCTTT,CASSIGTGGGDEAFF
TRBV10-3,TRBJ2-2,.,.,TGTGCCATCAGTGAGGAGGGCGGGAACACCGGGGAGCTGTTTTTT,CAISEEGGNTGELFF
TRBV12-3/TRBV12-4,TRBJ2-4,TRBD1,.,TGTGCCAGCAGTTGGCGACAGGGGAAGGATCAGTACTTC,CASSWRQGKDQYF
TRBV9,TRBJ2-6,.,.,TGTGCCAGCAGCCCCGGGACACACTCTGGGGCCAACGTCCTGACTTTC,CASSPGTHSGANVLTF
TRBV2,TRBJ2-5,TRBD1,.,TGTGCCAGCAAGAGACAGGGGCAAGAGACCCAGTACTTC,CASKRQGQETQYF
TRBV5-1,TRBJ2-1,TRBD2,.,TGCGCCAGCAGCTTACGGACTAGCGGGAGAGGGGGTTACAATGAGCAGTTCTTC,CASSLRTSGRGGYNEQFF
TRBV10-3,TRBJ1-3,.,.,TGTGCCATCGTCCAGGGGTCCTCTGGAAACACCATATATTTT,CAIVQGSSGNTIYF
TRBV2,TRBJ1-4,TRBD1,.,TGTGCCAGCTCCATCTCTTCACGTGCCGGGACAGATAATGAAAAACTGTTTTTT,CASSISSRAGTDNEKLFF
TRBV5-1,TRBJ1-3,.,.,TGCGCCAGCAGCTTGGAGTACAGCTCTGGAAACACCATATATTTT,CASSLEYSSGNTIYF
TRBV6-5,TRBJ2-1,.,once,TGTGCCAGCAGTTACTCGCGGGGCCGGGGTGAGCAGTTCTTC,CASSYSRGRGEQFF
TRBV5-6,TRBJ2-7,.,.,TGTGCCAGCAGCTCTCTTCTAGCTCCGAGCTCCTACGAGCAGTACTTC,CASSSLLAPSSYEQYF
TRBV25-1,TRBJ1-2,.,once,TGTGCCAGCAGTGATCCTTCTGGGCCCCGGGGTAACTATGGCTACACCTTC,CASSDPSGPRGNYGYTF
TRBV4-3,TRBJ1-1,TRBD1,.,TGCGCCAGCAGAGACAGGGAGATGACTGAAGCTTTCTTT,CASRDREMTEAFF
TRBV10-3,TRBJ1-1,.,.,TGTGCCATCAGGCAACAGGCGAACACTGAAGCTTTCTTT,CAIRQQANTEAFF
TRBV18,TRBJ2-5,TRBD1,few,TGTGCCAGCTCACCGGGACAGGGTGCCGGCGAGACCCAGTACTTC,CASSPGQGAGETQYF
TRBV5-3,TRBJ2-1,.,.,TGTGCCAGAAGCTTAAAGCGTCTTAGCTCCTACAATGAGCAGTTCTTC,CARSLKRLSSYNEQFF
TRBV2,TRBJ1-5,TRBD1,once,TGTGCCAGCAGTTCTAGGACAGGCTATAGCAATCAGCCCCAGCATTTT,CASSSRTGYSNQPQHF
TRBV10-3,TRBJ1-2,.,.,TGTGCCATCAAGGAGGGGGGGAATGGCTACACCTTC,CAIKEGGNGYTF
TRBV10-3,TRBJ2-1,TRBD2,.,TGTGCCATCAGCTGGACTAGCGGACCCAATGAGCAGTTCTTC,CAISWTSGPNEQFF
TRBV7-3,TRBJ2-1,TRBD2,.,TGTGCCAGCAGCCCAAGGGGGGGACTAGCGGTTGATGAGCAGTTCTTC,CASSPRGGLAVDEQFF
TRBV7-2,TRBJ2-3,TRBD1,.,TGTGCCAGCAGCAACACGGGACAGGGGGAATTTGGTTTGTATTTT,CASSNTGQGEFGLYF